This entry lists 30 T cell receptor beta chains sequenced from one sample in a study of blood T cell repertoires in COVID-19. The repertoire was sequenced with immunoSEQ multiplex PCR; TCRdb's copy has only in-frame clones and lacks some. The data hold around 83,000 clones, with more than 85% observed a single time. The sample comprised peripheral blood. The receptors were gathered from a man older than 75 with active or convalescent COVID-19.

CDR3 sequence reads: CASSFVGLAGYNEQFF. The DNA for the CDR3 is TGCGCCAGCAGCTTTGTCGGACTAGCGGGATACAATGAGCAGTTCTTC. The chain recombines TRBV5-1 with TRBJ2-1, with 12 bases matching TRBD2. V lost 2 bases, J lost 4 bases, and 4 bases stayed unmatched. The CDR3 contains 16 residues. Looked up from germline, CDR1 is SGHRS and CDR2 is YFSETQ.

V is TRBV5-1 and J is TRBJ2-1; 10 bases line up with TRBD2. With V trimmed by 5 bases and J by 2 bases, 4 bases remained unmatched. The CDR3 is made up of 15 amino acids. Germline CDR1 reads SGHRS; CDR2 reads YFSETQ. CDR3 nucleotide sequence: TGCGCCAGCAGTCGTAGCGGGGGGACCTACAATGAGCAGTTCTTC. Its protein product is CASSRSGGTYNEQFF.

This chain links TRBV30 with TRBJ1-5, with a weak D call TRBD1 (5 bases). CDR1 and CDR2 (germline): GTSNPN, SVGIG (reference sequence). The CDR3 covers 13 residues. The germline V and J ends were trimmed by 3 bases and 9 bases, with 15 bases remaining between them. The CDR3 DNA sequence: TGTGCCTGGAGCCCGGACACCATAGTGCCCCAGCATTTT. This translates into CAWSPDTIVPQHF.

This chain uses TRBV28 with TRBJ1-1, with D possibly TRBD1 on 5 matching bases. The CDR3 covers 14 residues. Germline loops: CDR1 MDHEN, CDR2 SYDVKM. The V end lost 4 bases, the J end lost 11 bases, and 20 bases lay between the germline ends. The CDR3: CASSSSGSRGGAFF. DNA for the CDR3: TGTGCCAGCAGTTCGTCCGGGAGCCGGGGCGGTGCTTTCTTT.

The chain combines TRBV12-3 or TRBV12-4 with TRBJ1-2; 9 bases agree with TRBD1. The V gene end was trimmed by 5 bases and the J gene end by 8 bases; junction bases not matched to a gene: 0. The CDR3 covers 11 residues. The CDR3 DNA reads TGTGCCAGCAGTACAGGGGGCGGCTACACCTTC. Residues: CASSTGGGYTF.

The chain is built from TRBV5-4 and TRBJ2-7; a possible D gene is TRBD1 (6 bases). Germline-derived CDR1 and CDR2 are SGHNT and YYREEE (reference sequence). Trimming pared 0 bases from V and 7 bases from J, leaving 17 bases between. This CDR3 has 15 residues. The DNA of the CDR3 is TGTGCCAGCAGCTTGGGGGGCGGAAGGGGGAGAGAGCAGTACGTC. Protein product: CASSLGGGRGREQYV.

The genes are TRBV11-1 and TRBJ2-1, with TRBD2 matching over 10 bases. Germline CDR1 SGHAT, CDR2 FQDESV (reference sequence). Trimming at V came to 6 bases and at J to 3 bases, leaving 8 bases not matched to a gene. The length of the CDR3 is 16 residues. CDR3 in DNA: TGTGCCAGCAGTCGTCCCGGGACTAGCGTCTACAATGAGCAGTTCTTC. Protein product: CASSRPGTSVYNEQFF.

The chain couples TRBV11-2 to TRBJ1-4; TRBD1 matches at 9 bases. V lost 5 bases to trimming and J lost 7 bases; unmatched junction nucleotides: 8. The germline gives CDR1 SGHAT, CDR2 FQNNGV. The CDR3 spans 15 residues. CDR3 sequence: CASSPERTGVEKLFF. The DNA of the CDR3 is TGTGCCAGCAGCCCAGAGCGGACAGGGGTTGAAAAACTGTTTTTT.

CDR3 residues: CATHATGETGGYTF. The DNA for the CDR3 is TGTGCCACACACGCCACAGGGGAGACGGGTGGCTACACCTTC. The chain is built from TRBV19 and TRBJ1-2, with TRBD1 matching over 7 bases. This CDR3 contains 14 residues. The germline V gene encodes CDR1 LNHDA and CDR2 SQIVND (reference sequence). The J segment lost 7 bases and the V segment lost 10 bases, leaving 15 bases of the junction unmatched.

This chain uses TRBV5-1 with TRBJ1-2; unclear D gene. Germline CDR1 reads SGHRS; CDR2 reads YFSETQ. The CDR3 is made up of 11 amino acids. V was pared by 7 bases and J by 5 bases, with 9 bases between. CDR3 bases: TGCGCCAGCGCTGCAGATTATGGCTACACCTTC. Translating gives CASAADYGYTF.

This clone was detected once. The chain is built from TRBV7-9 and TRBJ2-5, with D uncertain. The germline V gene has CDR1 SEHNR and CDR2 FQNEAQ (reference sequence). The CDR3 consists of 14 residues. The ends were cut back, 3 bases at V and 5 bases at J, with 13 bases in the middle. The CDR3 is CASSLVASRETQYF. The CDR3 region has the DNA TGTGCCAGCAGCTTGGTAGCCTCTAGGGAGACCCAGTACTTC.

The J gene is TRBJ1-4, the V gene TRBV7-9, with 10 bases matching TRBD1. Germline trimming cut 5 bases from V and 7 bases from J; bases unmatched to any gene: 4. Germline lookup yields CDR1 SEHNR and CDR2 FQNEAQ (reference sequence). There are 14 residues in the CDR3. The CDR3 loop is CASSRDRGGEKLFF. The CDR3 DNA reads as TGTGCCAGCAGCCGGGACAGGGGCGGTGAAAAACTGTTTTTT.

This clone has a single count. J is TRBJ1-1 and V is TRBV24-1, with 7 bases matching TRBD1. The V segment lost 7 bases and the J segment 2 bases; nucleotides outside the gene matches: 6. The CDR3 covers 14 residues. CDR1 is KGHDR, CDR2 SFDVKD, per germline. The CDR3, as DNA: TGTGCCACCAGCGAGACAGGGATTAACACTGAAGCTTTCTTT. Protein product: CATSETGINTEAFF.

This clone is a singleton in its sample. The chain is built from TRBV19 and TRBJ1-4, with 11 bases fitting TRBD1. Germline CDR1 and CDR2: LNHDA and SQIVND (reference sequence). The CDR3 sequence is 17 residues long. V gave up 4 bases and J gave up 3 bases; unmatched junction bases: 7. Here the CDR3 DNA reads TGTGCCAGTAGTACCCCGGGACAGGGGGGTTCTAATGAAAAACTGTTTTTT. It encodes CASSTPGQGGSNEKLFF.

This clone was found once. The rearrangement links TRBV27 to TRBJ1-6, with D possibly being TRBD1 (5 bases). Germline V gene lookup returns CDR1 MNHEY and CDR2 SMNVEV (reference sequence). This CDR3 has 13 residues. Trimming took off 5 bases at V and 10 bases at J, with 12 bases between the two ends. CDR3 in amino acids: CASSGHGKSPLHF. CDR3 nucleotides: TGTGCCAGCAGTGGACACGGTAAATCACCCCTCCACTTT.

The sample holds a few counts of this clone. The chain joins TRBV6-5 to TRBJ1-2; maybe TRBD1 (6 bases). Trimming took off 0 bases at V and 4 bases at J, with 12 bases between the two ends. The V gene's germline CDR1 is MNHEY and CDR2 SVGAGI. This CDR3 region has 15 residues. CDR3: CASSYSSGAVYGYTF. The CDR3 DNA follows: TGTGCCAGCAGTTACTCATCAGGGGCCGTCTATGGCTACACCTTC.

This chain links TRBV5-8 with TRBJ1-5; 7 bases are a match to TRBD1. CDR1 and CDR2 from the germline V gene are SGHTS and YDEGEE. The CDR3 extends over 15 amino acids. V shed 4 bases and J 6 bases; nucleotides not matched to a gene: 10. Here the CDR3 DNA reads TGTGCCAGCAGCCTTAGGACAGGAAGTGGTCAGCCCCAGCATTTT. Protein sequence: CASSLRTGSGQPQHF. Drawing the rest from reference TRBV5-8 and TRBJ1-5, the complete variable domain is EAGVTQSPTHLIKTRGQQATLRCSPISGHTSVYWYQQALGLGLQFLLWYDEGEERNRGNFPPRFSGRQFPNYSSELNVNALELEDSALYLCASSLRTGSGQPQHFGDGTRLSIL.

In its sample, this clone was seen once. The CDR3 nucleotides read TGTGCCAGCAGTTACTCGGCCCAGACTAATGAAAAACTGTTTTTT. This sequence encodes CASSYSAQTNEKLFF. The chain couples TRBV6-6 to TRBJ1-4; D uncertain. Trimming removed 0 bases at V and 2 bases at J, with 7 bases between. The germline V gene encodes CDR1 MNHNY and CDR2 SVGAGI (reference sequence). The CDR3 extends over 15 amino acids.

This chain uses TRBV5-1 with TRBJ1-2; a possible D gene is TRBD1 (6 bases). V was clipped by 5 bases and J by 5 bases, with 19 bases between them. The CDR3 is 15 residues long. Germline CDR1 is SGHRS and CDR2 is YFSETQ. As DNA, the CDR3 is TGCGCCAGCAGTCCTGAACAGGGCCGATCATATGGCTACACCTTC. Its translation is CASSPEQGRSYGYTF.

V usage is TRBV11-1 and J usage is TRBJ2-1; 13 bases map to TRBD2. CDR3 length equals 16 residues. V lost 5 bases, J lost 4 bases, and 5 bases stayed unmatched. Per the germline V gene, CDR1 is SGHAT and CDR2 is FQDESV (reference sequence). CDR3 loop: CASSARTSGSYNEQFF. The CDR3 DNA reads TGTGCCAGCAGCGCCCGGACTAGCGGGAGTTACAATGAGCAGTTCTTC.

The V call is TRBV19, the J call TRBJ1-3; unclear D gene. CDR3 length: 16 residues. CDR1 is LNHDA, CDR2 SQIVND, per germline (reference sequence). Deletions cut 3 bases from V and 0 bases from J, with 12 bases between. The CDR3 reads CASSIRRTFSGNTIYF. The CDR3 coding sequence is TGTGCCAGTAGTATTCGCAGGACTTTCTCTGGAAACACCATATATTTT.

The CDR3 spells CASGLRTSGYNEQFF. Here the CDR3 DNA reads TGTGCTAGTGGTTTACGGACTAGCGGGTACAATGAGCAGTTCTTC. The V and J genes are TRBV12-5 and TRBJ2-1, with 11 positions matching TRBD2. Trimming removed 3 bases from V and 4 bases from J; junction bases left unmatched: 2. This CDR3 is 15 amino acids long. CDR1 is LGHNT, CDR2 FRNRAP, per germline.

The genes are TRBV29-1 and TRBJ1-2; the D is unclear. The CDR3 spans 13 residues. V was shortened by 6 bases and J by 0 bases, with 11 bases between the two germline ends. The V gene's germline CDR1 is SQVTM and CDR2 ANQGSEA. The DNA for the CDR3 is TGCAGCGTCTCGGTTCTCCCTAACTATGGCTACACCTTC. Translated, it gives CSVSVLPNYGYTF.

This chain uses TRBV3-1 (or the pseudogene TRBV3-2) with TRBJ2-2; D possibly corresponds to TRBD2 (6 bases). This CDR3 comprises 16 residues. Trimming removed 2 bases at V and 2 bases at J, with 12 bases between. CDR1 and CDR2 (germline): LGHDT, YNNKEL (reference sequence). The CDR3 protein is CASSQLREYNTGELFF. CDR3 sequence (DNA): TGTGCCAGCAGCCAACTGCGGGAATACAACACCGGGGAGCTGTTTTTT.

The V and J genes are TRBV24-1 and TRBJ2-3; possible D gene TRBD2, 6 bases. CDR1 KGHDR and CDR2 SFDVKD come from the germline V gene. The V end was cut by 5 bases, the J end by 7 bases, with 12 bases between. The CDR3 loop spans 13 amino acids. This CDR3 is CATSVPGLNTQYF. The CDR3 DNA follows: TGTGCCACCAGTGTCCCGGGACTTAATACGCAGTATTTT.

The chain carries TRBV15 and TRBJ1-1; perhaps TRBD1 as D (5 bases). V shed 0 bases and J shed 5 bases, with 19 bases lying between them. This CDR3 has 17 amino acids. Germline loops: CDR1 LNHNV, CDR2 YYDKDF (reference sequence). CDR3 in amino acids: CATSRDLRAGKLTEAFF. CDR3 in DNA: TGTGCCACCAGCAGAGATCTTAGGGCAGGGAAGTTGACTGAAGCTTTCTTT.

This clone was seen a single time. This chain joins TRBV11-2 and TRBJ1-2, with 8 nucleotides matching TRBD1. The V and J ends lost 0 bases and 5 bases, in that order; junction bases with no gene match: 2. Germline assignment: CDR1 SGHAT and CDR2 FQNNGV. This CDR3 region has 14 residues. The CDR3 reads CASSLDRTGYGYTF. In DNA, the CDR3 is TGTGCCAGCAGCTTAGACAGGACAGGGTATGGCTACACCTTC.

CDR3: CASSPGSANEKLFF. In nucleotides, the CDR3 is TGTGCCAGCAGCCCAGGGTCGGCTAATGAAAAACTGTTTTTT. The chain recombines TRBV6-5 with TRBJ1-4; a possible D gene is TRBD1 (5 bases). Trimming cost V 6 bases and J 3 bases, with 11 bases left between them. The CDR3 is 14 amino acids. Germline CDR1 is MNHEY and CDR2 is SVGAGI.

V usage is TRBV7-9 and J usage is TRBJ2-7; 8 bases line up with TRBD2. The junction had 6 bases not matched to a gene; V was cut back by 2 bases and J by 3 bases. Germline V gene data show CDR1 as SEHNR and CDR2 as FQNEAQ (reference sequence). The CDR3 has 15 amino acids. CDR3 DNA sequence: TGTGCCAGCAGCTTATTGGGTAGCGGGGACTACGAGCAGTACGTC. Translated: CASSLLGSGDYEQYV.

The chain carries TRBV19 and TRBJ1-5; D perhaps matches TRBD1 (5 bases). Trimming cost V 5 bases and J 5 bases, with 16 bases left between them. The germline V gene encodes CDR1 LNHDA and CDR2 SQIVND (reference sequence). The CDR3 covers 15 residues. CDR3 protein: CASSPSGHGYQPQHF. CDR3 nucleotides: TGTGCCAGTAGTCCATCCGGACACGGATATCAGCCCCAGCATTTT.